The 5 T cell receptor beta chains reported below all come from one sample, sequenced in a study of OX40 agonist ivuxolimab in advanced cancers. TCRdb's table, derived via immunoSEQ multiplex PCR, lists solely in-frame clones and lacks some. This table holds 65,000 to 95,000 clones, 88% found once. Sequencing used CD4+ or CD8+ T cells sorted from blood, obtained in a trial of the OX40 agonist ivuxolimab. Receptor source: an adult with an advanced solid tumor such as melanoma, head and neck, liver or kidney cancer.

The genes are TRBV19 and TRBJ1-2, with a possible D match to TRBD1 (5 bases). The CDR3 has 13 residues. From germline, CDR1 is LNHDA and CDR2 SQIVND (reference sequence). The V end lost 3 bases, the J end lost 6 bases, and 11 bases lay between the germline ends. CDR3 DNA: TGTGCCAGTAGTATCGCTCTGACAGATGGCTACACCTTC. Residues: CASSIALTDGYTF.

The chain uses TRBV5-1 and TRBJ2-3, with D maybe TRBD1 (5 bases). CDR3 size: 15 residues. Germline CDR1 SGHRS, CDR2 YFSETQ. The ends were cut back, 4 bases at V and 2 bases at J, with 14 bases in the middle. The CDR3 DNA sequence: TGCGCCAGCAGCACACAGGACACCTACACAGATACGCAGTATTTT. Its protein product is CASSTQDTYTDTQYF.

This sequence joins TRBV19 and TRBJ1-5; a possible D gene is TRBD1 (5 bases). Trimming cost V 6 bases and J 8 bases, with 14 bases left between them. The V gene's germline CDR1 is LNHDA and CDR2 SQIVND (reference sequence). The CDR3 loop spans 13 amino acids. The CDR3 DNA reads TGTGCCAGTAGCAGGCAGGGTATTGAGCCCCAGCATTTT. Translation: CASSRQGIEPQHF.

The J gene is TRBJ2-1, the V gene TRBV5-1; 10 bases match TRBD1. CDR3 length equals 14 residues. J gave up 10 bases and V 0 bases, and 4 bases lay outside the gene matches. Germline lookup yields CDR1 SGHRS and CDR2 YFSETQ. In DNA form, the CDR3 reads TGCGCCAGCAGCTTGGGGGGACAGGGGAGCGAGCAGTTCTTC. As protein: CASSLGGQGSEQFF.

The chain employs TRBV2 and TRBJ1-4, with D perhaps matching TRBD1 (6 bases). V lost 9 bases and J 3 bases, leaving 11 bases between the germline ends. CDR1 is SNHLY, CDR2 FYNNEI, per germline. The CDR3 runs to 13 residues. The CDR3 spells CASGGQPNEKLFF. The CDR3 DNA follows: TGTGCCAGTGGGGGGCAGCCTAATGAAAAACTGTTTTTT. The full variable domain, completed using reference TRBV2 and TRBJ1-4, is EPEVTQTPSHQVTQMGQEVILRCVPISNHLYFYWYRQILGQKVEFLVSFYNNEISEKSEIFDDQFSVERPDGSNFTLKIRSTKLEDSAMYFCASGGQPNEKLFFGSGTQLSVL.